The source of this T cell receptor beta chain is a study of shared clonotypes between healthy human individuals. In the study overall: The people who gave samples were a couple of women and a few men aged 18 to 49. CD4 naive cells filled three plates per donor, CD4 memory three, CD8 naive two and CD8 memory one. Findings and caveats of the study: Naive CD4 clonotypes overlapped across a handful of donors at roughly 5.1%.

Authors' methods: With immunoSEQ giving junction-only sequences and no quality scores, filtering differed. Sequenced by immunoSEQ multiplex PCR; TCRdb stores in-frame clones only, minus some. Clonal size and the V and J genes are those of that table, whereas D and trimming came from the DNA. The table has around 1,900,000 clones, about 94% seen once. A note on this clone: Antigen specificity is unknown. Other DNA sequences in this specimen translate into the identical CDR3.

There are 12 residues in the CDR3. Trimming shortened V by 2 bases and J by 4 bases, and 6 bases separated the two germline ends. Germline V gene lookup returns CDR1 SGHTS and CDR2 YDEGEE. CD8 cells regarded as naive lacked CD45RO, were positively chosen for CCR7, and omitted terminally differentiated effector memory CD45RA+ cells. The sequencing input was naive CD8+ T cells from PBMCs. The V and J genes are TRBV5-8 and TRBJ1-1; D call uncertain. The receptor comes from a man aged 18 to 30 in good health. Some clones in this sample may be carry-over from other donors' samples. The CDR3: CASSFSRTEAFF. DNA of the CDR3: TGTGCCAGCAGCTTTTCCCGCACTGAAGCTTTCTTT.